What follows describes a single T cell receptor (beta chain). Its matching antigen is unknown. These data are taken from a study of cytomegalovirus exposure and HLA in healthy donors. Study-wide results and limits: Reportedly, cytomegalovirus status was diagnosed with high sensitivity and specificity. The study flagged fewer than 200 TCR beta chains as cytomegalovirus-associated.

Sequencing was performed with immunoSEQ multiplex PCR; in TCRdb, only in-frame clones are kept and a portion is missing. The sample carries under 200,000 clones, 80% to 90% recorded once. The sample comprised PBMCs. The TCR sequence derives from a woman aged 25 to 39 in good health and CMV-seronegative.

CDR3 DNA: TGTGCCAGCAGCTGGGGACAGACCCAATTTAGCAATCAGCCCCAGCATTTT. This encodes CASSWGQTQFSNQPQHF. The chain is built from TRBV5-8 and TRBJ1-5; 7 bases fit TRBD1. The junction had 9 bases not matched to a gene; V was cut back by 3 bases and J by 0 bases. CDR3 length equals 17 residues. CDR1 and CDR2 (germline): SGHTS, YDEGEE.